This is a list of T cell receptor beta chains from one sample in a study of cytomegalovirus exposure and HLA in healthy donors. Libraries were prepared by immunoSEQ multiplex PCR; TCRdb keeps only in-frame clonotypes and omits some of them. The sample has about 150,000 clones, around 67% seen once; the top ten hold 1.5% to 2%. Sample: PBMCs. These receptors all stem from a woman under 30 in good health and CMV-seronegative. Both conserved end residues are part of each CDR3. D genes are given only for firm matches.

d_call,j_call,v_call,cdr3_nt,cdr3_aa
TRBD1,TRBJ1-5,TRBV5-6,TGTGCCAGCAGCTTTGGGACAGGGGATTATCAGCCCCAGCATTTT,CASSFGTGDYQPQHF
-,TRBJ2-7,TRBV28,TGTGCCAGCACCTCGATAGGAACCGGGTATAACGAGCAGTACTTC,CASTSIGTGYNEQYF
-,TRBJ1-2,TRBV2,TGTGCCCTAGGGCCGGGCGGGGATGGCTACACCTTC,CALGPGGDGYTF
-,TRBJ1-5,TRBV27,TGTGCCAGCAGTCCACAGGGTTATGGCAATCAGCCCCAGCATTTT,CASSPQGYGNQPQHF
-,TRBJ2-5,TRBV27,TGTGCCAGCAGTTGGGACTCTCCTCGGGAGACCCAGTACTTC,CASSWDSPRETQYF
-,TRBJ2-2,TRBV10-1,TGCGCCAGCAGTAACCCTCAGGGTCCTTTTCTGTTTTTT,CASSNPQGPFLFF
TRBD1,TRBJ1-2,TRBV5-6,TGTGCCAGCAGCTTCGGGACAGGGGCGCTGGATGGCTACACCTTC,CASSFGTGALDGYTF
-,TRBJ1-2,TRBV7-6,TGTGCCAGCAGCTTAGGTCGGGGAGCCGACTATGGCTACACCTTC,CASSLGRGADYGYTF
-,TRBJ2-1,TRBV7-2,TGTGCCAGCAGCTTGAGGCTTCATGAGCAGTTCTTC,CASSLRLHEQFF
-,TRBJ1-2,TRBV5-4,TGTGCCAGCAGCCCCCCGGTCGGGGGACTTGCTGGCTACACCTTC,CASSPPVGGLAGYTF
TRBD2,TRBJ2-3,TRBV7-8,TGTGCCAGCAGCCGATCCGGGACTAGCGGGGTCACAGATACGCAGTATTTT,CASSRSGTSGVTDTQYF
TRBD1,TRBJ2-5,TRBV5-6,TGTGCCAGCAGCTCCTCCGGGACAGGCCAAGAGACCCAGTACTTC,CASSSSGTGQETQYF